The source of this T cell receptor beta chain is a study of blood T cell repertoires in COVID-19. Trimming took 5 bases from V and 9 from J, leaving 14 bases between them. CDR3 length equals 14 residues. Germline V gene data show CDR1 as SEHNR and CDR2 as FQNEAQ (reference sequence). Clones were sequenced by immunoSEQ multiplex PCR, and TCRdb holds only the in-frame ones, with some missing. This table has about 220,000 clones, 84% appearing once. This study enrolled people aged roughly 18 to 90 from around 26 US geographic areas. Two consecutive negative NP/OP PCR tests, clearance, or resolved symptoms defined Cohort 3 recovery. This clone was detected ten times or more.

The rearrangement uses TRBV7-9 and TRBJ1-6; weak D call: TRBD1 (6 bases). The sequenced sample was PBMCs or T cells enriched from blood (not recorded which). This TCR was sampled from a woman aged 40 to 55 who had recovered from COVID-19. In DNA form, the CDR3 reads TGTGCCAGCAGCCCGGGACATCCGGGTTCACCCCTCCACTTT. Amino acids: CASSPGHPGSPLHF.